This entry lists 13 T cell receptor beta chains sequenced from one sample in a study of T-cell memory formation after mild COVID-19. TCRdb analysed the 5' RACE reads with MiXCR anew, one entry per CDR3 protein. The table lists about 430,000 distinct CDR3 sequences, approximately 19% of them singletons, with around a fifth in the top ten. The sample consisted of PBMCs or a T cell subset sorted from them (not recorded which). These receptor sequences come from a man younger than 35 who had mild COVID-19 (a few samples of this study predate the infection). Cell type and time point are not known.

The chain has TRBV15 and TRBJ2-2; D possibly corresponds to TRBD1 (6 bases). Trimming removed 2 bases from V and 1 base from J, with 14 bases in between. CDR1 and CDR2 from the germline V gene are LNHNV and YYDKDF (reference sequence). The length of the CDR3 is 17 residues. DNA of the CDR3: TGTGCCACCAGCAGACTGGGACACTCCCGGAACACCGGGGAGCTGTTTTTT. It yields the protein CATSRLGHSRNTGELFF.

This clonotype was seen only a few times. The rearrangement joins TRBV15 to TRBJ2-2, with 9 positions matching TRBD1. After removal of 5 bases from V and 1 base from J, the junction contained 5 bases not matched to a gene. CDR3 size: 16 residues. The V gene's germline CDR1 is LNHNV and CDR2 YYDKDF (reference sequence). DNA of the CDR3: TGTGCCACCAGCGGGACAGGGACGGAGAACACCGGGGAGCTGTTTTTT. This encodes CATSGTGTENTGELFF.

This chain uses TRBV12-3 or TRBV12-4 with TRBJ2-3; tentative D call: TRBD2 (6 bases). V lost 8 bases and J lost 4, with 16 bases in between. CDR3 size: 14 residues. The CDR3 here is CASYSPQRADTQYF. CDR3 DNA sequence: TGTGCCAGCTATTCCCCTCAGCGGGCAGATACGCAGTATTTT.

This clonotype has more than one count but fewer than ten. CDR3 bases: TGTGCCAGCAGCCCGGGGGTAGCGGGGGCATTCTCCTACAATGAGCAGTTCTTC. It translates to CASSPGVAGAFSYNEQFF. V and J are TRBV28 and TRBJ2-1, with 9 bases that match TRBD2. V lost 6 bases and J lost 0; bases outside the gene matches: 12. The CDR3 covers 18 residues. Germline CDR1 reads MDHEN; CDR2 reads SYDVKM.

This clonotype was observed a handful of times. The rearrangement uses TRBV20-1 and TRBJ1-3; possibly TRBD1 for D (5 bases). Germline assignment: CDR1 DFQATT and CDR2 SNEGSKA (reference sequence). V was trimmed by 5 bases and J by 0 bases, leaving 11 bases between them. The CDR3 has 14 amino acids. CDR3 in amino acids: CSAPAGGSGNTIYF. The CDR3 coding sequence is TGCAGTGCTCCAGCCGGGGGCTCTGGAAACACCATATATTTT.

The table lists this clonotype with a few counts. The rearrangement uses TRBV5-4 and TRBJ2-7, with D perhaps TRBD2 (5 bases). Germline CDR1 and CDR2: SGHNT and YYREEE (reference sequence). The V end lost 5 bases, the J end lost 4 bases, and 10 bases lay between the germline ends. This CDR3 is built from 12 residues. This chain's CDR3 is CASRSTGYEQYF. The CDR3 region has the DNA TGTGCCAGCAGGTCTACGGGGTACGAGCAGTACTTC.

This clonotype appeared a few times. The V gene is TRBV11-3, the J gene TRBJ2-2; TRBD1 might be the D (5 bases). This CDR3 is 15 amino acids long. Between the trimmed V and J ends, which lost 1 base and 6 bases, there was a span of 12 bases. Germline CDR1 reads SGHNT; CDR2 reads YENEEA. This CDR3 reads CASSLGTAGSGELFF. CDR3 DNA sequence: TGTGCCAGCAGCTTAGGCACAGCAGGGTCCGGGGAGCTGTTTTTT.

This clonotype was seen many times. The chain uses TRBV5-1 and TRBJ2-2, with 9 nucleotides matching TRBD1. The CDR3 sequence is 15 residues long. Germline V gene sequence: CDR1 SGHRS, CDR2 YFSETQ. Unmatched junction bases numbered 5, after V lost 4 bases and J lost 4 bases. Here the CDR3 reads CASSPDRGITGELFF. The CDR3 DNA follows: TGCGCCAGCAGCCCGGACAGGGGTATCACCGGGGAGCTGTTTTTT.

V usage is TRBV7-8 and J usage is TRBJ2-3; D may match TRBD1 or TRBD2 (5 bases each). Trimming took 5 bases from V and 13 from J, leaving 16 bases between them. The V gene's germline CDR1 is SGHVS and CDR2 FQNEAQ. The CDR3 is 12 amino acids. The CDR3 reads CASSDGARHKYF. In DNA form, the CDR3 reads TGTGCCAGCAGCGACGGGGCCAGACACAAGTATTTT.

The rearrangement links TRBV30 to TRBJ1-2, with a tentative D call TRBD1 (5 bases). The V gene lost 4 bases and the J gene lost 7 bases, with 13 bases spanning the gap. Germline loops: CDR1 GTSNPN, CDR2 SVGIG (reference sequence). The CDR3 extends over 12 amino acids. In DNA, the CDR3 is TGTGCCTGGACCCCGGCGGGGGGTGGCTACACCTTC. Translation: CAWTPAGGGYTF.

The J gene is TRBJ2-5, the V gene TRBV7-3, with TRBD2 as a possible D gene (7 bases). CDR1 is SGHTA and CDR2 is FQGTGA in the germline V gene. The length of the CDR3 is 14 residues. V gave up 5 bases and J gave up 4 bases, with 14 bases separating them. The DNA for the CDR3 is TGTGCCAGCAGCCGTACCGGGGGGCTAGAGACCCAGTACTTC. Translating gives CASSRTGGLETQYF.

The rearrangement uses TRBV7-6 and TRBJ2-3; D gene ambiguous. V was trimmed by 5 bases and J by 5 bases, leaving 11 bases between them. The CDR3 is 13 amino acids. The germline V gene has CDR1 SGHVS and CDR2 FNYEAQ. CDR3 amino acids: CASSRATLDTQYF. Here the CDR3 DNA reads TGTGCCAGCAGCCGCGCGACACTAGATACGCAGTATTTT.

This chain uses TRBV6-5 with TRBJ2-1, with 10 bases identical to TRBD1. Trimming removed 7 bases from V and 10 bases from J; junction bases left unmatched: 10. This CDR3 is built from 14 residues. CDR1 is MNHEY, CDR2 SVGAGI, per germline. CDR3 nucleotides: TGTGCCAGCACCGCGGACAGGGGGAGGTGGGAGCAGTTCTTC. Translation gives CASTADRGRWEQFF.